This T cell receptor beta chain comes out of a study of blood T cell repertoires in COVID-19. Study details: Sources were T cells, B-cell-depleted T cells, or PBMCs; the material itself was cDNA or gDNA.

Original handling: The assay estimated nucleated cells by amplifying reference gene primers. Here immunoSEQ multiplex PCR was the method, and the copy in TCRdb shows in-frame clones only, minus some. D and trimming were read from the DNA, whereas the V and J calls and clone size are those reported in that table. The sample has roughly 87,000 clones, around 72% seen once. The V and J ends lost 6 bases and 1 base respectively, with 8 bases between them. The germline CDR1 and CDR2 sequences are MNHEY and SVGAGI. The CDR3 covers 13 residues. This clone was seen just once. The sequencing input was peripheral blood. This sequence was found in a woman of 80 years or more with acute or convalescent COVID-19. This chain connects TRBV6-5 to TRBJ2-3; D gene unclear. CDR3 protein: CASSPPGTDTQYF. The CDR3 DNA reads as TGTGCCAGCAGCCCCCCCGGCACAGATACGCAGTATTTT.